This TCR beta chain was documented in a study of a mutant IDH1 vaccine in newly diagnosed glioma. Turning to the study itself: Patients were started on vaccination 4-6 weeks after radiotherapy alone, or with temozolomide cycles. Averaging approximately 42 years of age, treated patients were 62.5% male and about 38% female.

The CDR3 contains 15 residues. Germline loops: CDR1 SNHLY, CDR2 FYNNEI. Trimming took 3 bases from V and 2 from J, leaving 13 bases between them. Points from the study as a whole: Immune responses induced by vaccination arose in 93.3% of the patients.

The repertoire was sequenced with immunoSEQ multiplex PCR; TCRdb's copy has only in-frame clones and lacks some. This sample has fewer than 100,000 clones; around nine tenths occur once, and the top ten carry about 0.6%. Noted time point: week 5, during vaccination. A 20-mer mutant IDH1 peptide at 300 ug was injected subcutaneously with topical imiquimod. Astrocytomas found in donors were new, WHO grade 3 or 4, IDH1-mutant and ATRX-lost. On this clone itself: Its antigen remains unknown.

The genes are TRBV2 and TRBJ1-2; weak D call: TRBD1 (6 bases). Sequencing was performed on PBMCs, taken from a glioma patient whose treatment included an IDH1 peptide vaccine. This TCR was recovered from a woman between 50 and 59 years old with glioma. In nucleotides, the CDR3 is TGTGCCAGCAGTGAGGGCAGGGGCGAAAACTATGGCTACACCTTC. It specifies CASSEGRGENYGYTF.